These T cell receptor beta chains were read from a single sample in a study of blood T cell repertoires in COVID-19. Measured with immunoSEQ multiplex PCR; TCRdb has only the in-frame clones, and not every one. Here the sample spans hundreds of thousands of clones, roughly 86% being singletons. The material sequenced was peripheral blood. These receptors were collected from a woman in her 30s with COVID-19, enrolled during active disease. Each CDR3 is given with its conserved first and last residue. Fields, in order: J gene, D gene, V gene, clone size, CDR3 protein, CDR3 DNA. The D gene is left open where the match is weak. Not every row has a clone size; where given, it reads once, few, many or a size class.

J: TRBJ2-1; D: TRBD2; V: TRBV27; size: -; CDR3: CASSYRGGINNEQFF; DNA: TGTGCCAGCAGTTATCGCGGGGGGATCAACAATGAGCAGTTCTTC
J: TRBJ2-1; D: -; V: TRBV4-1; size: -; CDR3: CASSQSWAITYNEQFF; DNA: TGCGCCAGCAGCCAAAGTTGGGCTATTACCTACAATGAGCAGTTCTTC
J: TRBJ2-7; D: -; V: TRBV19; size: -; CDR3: CASSIFGGRFYEQYF; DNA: TGTGCCAGTAGTATTTTCGGGGGTCGATTTTACGAGCAGTACTTC
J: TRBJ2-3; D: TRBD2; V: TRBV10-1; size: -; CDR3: CASSDLASGFTDTQYF; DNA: TGCGCCAGCAGTGATTTGGCTAGCGGCTTCACAGATACGCAGTATTTT
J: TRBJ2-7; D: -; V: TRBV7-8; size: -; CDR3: CASSVQGVYEQYF; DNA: TGTGCCAGCAGCGTTCAGGGTGTCTACGAGCAGTACTTC
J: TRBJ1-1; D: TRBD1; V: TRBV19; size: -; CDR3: CASRLGQGPFPEAFF; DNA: TGTGCCAGCCGACTGGGACAGGGCCCTTTCCCTGAAGCTTTCTTT
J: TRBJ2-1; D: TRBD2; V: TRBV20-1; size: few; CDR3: CSASPGLADNEQFF; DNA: TGCAGTGCTAGTCCGGGACTAGCGGACAATGAGCAGTTCTTC
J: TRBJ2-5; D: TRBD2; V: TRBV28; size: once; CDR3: CASKLAGLAGTQETQYF; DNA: TGTGCCAGCAAACTCGCGGGACTAGCGGGGACACAAGAGACCCAGTACTTC
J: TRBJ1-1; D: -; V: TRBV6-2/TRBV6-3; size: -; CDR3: CASSYALIENTEAFF; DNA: TGTGCCAGCAGTTACGCCCTAATAGAGAACACTGAAGCTTTCTTT
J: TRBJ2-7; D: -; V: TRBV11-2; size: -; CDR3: CASSLEPLPNEQYF; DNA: TGTGCCAGCAGCTTAGAGCCCCTACCGAACGAGCAGTACTTC